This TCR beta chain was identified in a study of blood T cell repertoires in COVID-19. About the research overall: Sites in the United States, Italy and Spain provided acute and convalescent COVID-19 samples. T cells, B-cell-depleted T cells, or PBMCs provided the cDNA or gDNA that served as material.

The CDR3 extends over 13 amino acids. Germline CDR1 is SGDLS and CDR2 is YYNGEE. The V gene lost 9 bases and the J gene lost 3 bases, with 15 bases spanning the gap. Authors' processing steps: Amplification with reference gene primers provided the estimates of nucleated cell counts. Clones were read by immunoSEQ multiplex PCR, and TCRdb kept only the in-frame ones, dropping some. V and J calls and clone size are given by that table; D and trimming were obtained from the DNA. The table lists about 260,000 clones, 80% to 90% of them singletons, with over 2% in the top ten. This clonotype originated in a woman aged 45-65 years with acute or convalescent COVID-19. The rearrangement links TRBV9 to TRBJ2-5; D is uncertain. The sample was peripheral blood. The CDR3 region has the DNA TGTGCCACCTCGAGGCCCGGTGAAGAGACCCAGTACTTC. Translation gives CATSRPGEETQYF. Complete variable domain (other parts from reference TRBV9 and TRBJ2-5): DSGVTQTPKHLITATGQRVTLRCSPRSGDLSVYWYQQSLDQGLQFLIQYYNGEERAKGNILERFSAQQFPDLHSELNLSSLELGDSALYFCATSRPGEETQYFGPGTRLLVL.